A selection of T cell receptor beta chains follows, all from one sample in a study of identifying expanded T cells in peripheral blood. Some clones are missing from TCRdb's copy, which holds only in-frame ones; the method was immunoSEQ multiplex PCR. The data contain around 130,000 clones, approximately 86% of them singletons. The sequenced sample was blood. All receptors derive from a person aged 18 to 69 in good health. Both conserved end residues are part of each CDR3. D genes are given only for firm matches. Size is stated for part of the rows, as once, few or many counts, or as a class when the clone is expanded.

few	TRBV10-3	TRBJ1-1	TRBD1	CAISERTGRLAEAFF	TGTGCCATCAGTGAAAGGACAGGGCGCCTAGCTGAAGCTTTCTTT
NA	TRBV5-8	TRBJ2-3	TRBD2	CASSSGLVGLDTQYF	TGTGCCAGCAGCTCGGGACTAGTAGGGTTAGATACGCAGTATTTT
NA	TRBV1	TRBJ1-5	NA	CTSSHQTGYNQPQHF	TGCACCAGCAGCCATCAGACAGGGTACAATCAGCCCCAGCATTTT
NA	TRBV19	TRBJ1-2	TRBD1	CASSSTGTAYYPNYGYTF	TGTGCCAGTAGTTCCACCGGGACAGCTTACTACCCGAACTATGGCTACACCTTC
NA	TRBV5-1	TRBJ2-3	TRBD2	CASSLNSGSPRDTQYF	TGCGCCAGCAGCCTGAATAGCGGGTCCCCGCGAGATACGCAGTATTTT
NA	TRBV28	TRBJ2-7	NA	CASTPLLGSGYEQYF	TGTGCCAGCACTCCCCTACTTGGCTCGGGTTACGAGCAGTACTTC
NA	TRBV7-9	TRBJ2-1	NA	CASSPVGLAYNEQFF	TGTGCCAGCAGCCCTGTGGGGTTGGCCTACAATGAGCAGTTCTTC
NA	TRBV6-5	TRBJ2-3	NA	CASSQTGDTQYF	TGTGCCAGCAGCCAGACCGGAGATACGCAGTATTTT
NA	TRBV5-6	TRBJ1-1	NA	CASRTRNTEAFF	TGTGCCAGTAGGACCAGGAACACTGAAGCTTTCTTT
many	TRBV5-1	TRBJ1-2	NA	CASSLEGADYGYTF	TGCGCCAGCAGCTTGGAAGGGGCCGACTATGGCTACACCTTC
few	TRBV6-5	TRBJ2-3	TRBD2	CASSLRGGTDTQYF	TGTGCCAGCAGTTTGCGGGGGGGCACAGATACGCAGTATTTT
few	TRBV6-5	TRBJ1-4	NA	CASSRYTFTNEKLFF	TGTGCCAGCAGCCGATACACTTTCACTAATGAAAAACTGTTTTTT
NA	TRBV2	TRBJ2-7	TRBD2	CASSFSGSTYEQYF	TGTGCCAGCAGTTTTAGCGGGAGTACCTACGAGCAGTACTTC
once	TRBV6-5	TRBJ2-7	TRBD2	CASSYSGLAEYEQYF	TGTGCCAGCAGTTACTCAGGACTAGCGGAATACGAGCAGTACTTC
NA	TRBV6-1	TRBJ2-7	NA	CASSPRYEQYF	TGTGCCAGCAGTCCCCGCTACGAGCAGTACTTC
NA	TRBV4-2	TRBJ1-1	TRBD1	CASSKPDRVVAEAFF	TGTGCCAGCAGCAAACCGGACAGGGTGGTTGCTGAAGCTTTCTTT
NA	TRBV25-1	TRBJ1-4	NA	CASSAFPTTNEKLFF	TGTGCCAGCAGCGCCTTCCCGACAACTAATGAAAAACTGTTTTTT
NA	TRBV9	TRBJ2-7	NA	CASSVDVRFYEQYF	TGTGCCAGCAGCGTAGATGTCAGATTCTACGAGCAGTACTTC
NA	TRBV7-8	TRBJ2-7	TRBD1	CASSPRPTGGYEQYF	TGTGCCAGCAGCCCTAGACCGACAGGGGGCTACGAGCAGTACTTC
NA	TRBV9	TRBJ2-2	NA	CASSVGAFLNTGELFF	TGTGCCAGCAGCGTAGGGGCTTTTCTGAACACCGGGGAGCTGTTTTTT
NA	TRBV11-2	TRBJ2-7	NA	CASSRQQGNDEQYF	TGTGCCAGCAGCCGACAACAGGGTAACGACGAGCAGTACTTC
NA	TRBV7-6	TRBJ2-7	NA	CASSLAGSGGYEQYF	TGTGCCAGCAGCTTAGCGGGGAGCGGTGGATACGAGCAGTACTTC
NA	TRBV7-3	TRBJ2-1	TRBD2	CASSLGTSGLGEQFF	TGTGCCAGCAGCTTAGGGACTAGCGGCCTCGGGGAGCAGTTCTTC
NA	TRBV6-5	TRBJ2-2	NA	CASSYSTGGGELFF	TGTGCCAGCAGTTACTCGACAGGCGGCGGGGAGCTGTTTTTT
once	TRBV7-2	TRBJ1-4	NA	CASSLVSATNEKLFF	TGTGCCAGCAGCTTAGTGTCAGCAACTAATGAAAAACTGTTTTTT
NA	TRBV11-1	TRBJ2-1	TRBD2	CASSRVAGGPYNEQFF	TGTGCCAGCAGTAGGGTAGCGGGAGGGCCATACAATGAGCAGTTCTTC
NA	TRBV19	TRBJ2-5	NA	CASSIDLKVETQYF	TGTGCCAGTAGTATAGATCTAAAGGTGGAGACCCAGTACTTC
NA	TRBV4-2	TRBJ1-4	NA	CASSRGGGEKLFF	TGTGCCAGCAGCCGGGGGGGCGGAGAAAAACTGTTTTTT